Sequencing of this T cell receptor (beta chain) was carried out in a study of shared clonotypes between healthy human individuals. For sorted subsets, about 0.2 ug DNA per replicate equaled approximately 30,000 T cell genomes. In the authors' workflow: Quality scores were absent from the junction-only immunoSEQ sequences, so filtering differed. TCRdb's table, derived via immunoSEQ multiplex PCR, lists solely in-frame clones and lacks some. D and trimming were read from the DNA, whereas the V and J calls and clone size are those reported in that table. The sample has approximately 1.5 million clones; approximately 98% are singletons. Germline V gives CDR1 MGHRA, CDR2 YSYEKL. The CDR3 covers 20 residues. With 2 bases clipped from V and 5 bases from J, the junction kept 16 bases outside the gene matches.

This sequence was found in a man younger than 45 in good health. This rearrangement joins TRBV4-1 to TRBJ2-3, with 13 bases lining up with TRBD2. Sequencing input: naive CD4+ T cells sorted from blood. This sample's subset: CD45RA+ positively selected. The CDR3 DNA follows: TGCGCCAGCAGCCAAACATCGACGGGAACTAGCGGGAGGGCCCAAGATACGCAGTATTTT. It codes for CASSQTSTGTSGRAQDTQYF.